Following are 4 T cell receptor beta chains from one sample sequenced in a study of Ad26.COV2.S vaccination and SARS-CoV-2 variants. This sample's treatment: some 19 received Ad26.COV2.S at low or high dose, single or two shots; about 5 received placebo; per-sample allocation not given. Sample collection was performed on day 63 after the first vaccine or placebo injection. Assay: immunoSEQ multiplex PCR; the TCRdb copy retains only in-frame clones and omits some. The sample consists of approximately 500,000 clones, 87% of them appearing once. This specimen consisted of peripheral blood, obtained in a trial of Ad26.COV2.S vaccine versus placebo. Source of these receptors: a person aged 18 to 59 who received the Ad26.COV2.S COVID-19 vaccine or a placebo.

The V gene is TRBV27, the J gene TRBJ2-5; D is uncertain. V dropped 8 bases and J dropped 0 bases, with 4 bases sitting between them. Germline CDR1 and CDR2: MNHEY and SMNVEV (reference sequence). This CDR3 contains 11 residues. CDR3 nucleotides: TGTGCCAGCGGATACCAAGAGACCCAGTACTTC. Translated: CASGYQETQYF.

About this clone itself: This specimen includes other DNA sequences encoding the same CDR3. The chain links TRBV18 to TRBJ1-5; tentatively, D is TRBD1 (5 bases). Germline assignment: CDR1 KGHSH and CDR2 LQKENI. V was pared by 6 bases and J by 1 base, with 13 bases between. CDR3 size: 15 residues. In nucleotides, the CDR3 is TGTGCCAGCTCCCCCGGCGGGGGGAGCAATCAGCCCCAGCATTTT. Protein product: CASSPGGGSNQPQHF.

The chain is built from TRBV5-1 and TRBJ2-5; 7 nucleotides line up with TRBD2. This CDR3 has 15 residues. Trimming at V came to 4 bases and at J to 5 bases, leaving 11 bases not matched to a gene. Germline CDR1 SGHRS, CDR2 YFSETQ. This chain's CDR3 is CASSPPTAGVETQYF. The CDR3 bases are TGCGCCAGCAGCCCCCCGACGGCGGGAGTGGAGACCCAGTACTTC.

V gene TRBV7-2 combines with J gene TRBJ2-1; TRBD2 is a possible D gene (5 bases). Trimming took off 1 base at V and 7 bases at J, with 20 bases between the two ends. Germline CDR1 is SGHTA and CDR2 is FQGNSA. CDR3 length equals 17 residues. The CDR3: CASSLVSSTVRRNEQFF. The CDR3 nucleotides are TGTGCCAGCAGCTTAGTTTCCTCGACGGTGAGGAGGAATGAGCAGTTCTTC. Filled out from reference TRBV7-2 and TRBJ2-1, the complete variable domain reads GAGVSQSPSNKVTEKGKDVELRCDPISGHTALYWYRQSLGQGLEFLIYFQGNSAPDKSGLPSDRFSAERTGGSVSTLTIQRTQQEDSAVYLCASSLVSSTVRRNEQFFGPGTRLTVL.